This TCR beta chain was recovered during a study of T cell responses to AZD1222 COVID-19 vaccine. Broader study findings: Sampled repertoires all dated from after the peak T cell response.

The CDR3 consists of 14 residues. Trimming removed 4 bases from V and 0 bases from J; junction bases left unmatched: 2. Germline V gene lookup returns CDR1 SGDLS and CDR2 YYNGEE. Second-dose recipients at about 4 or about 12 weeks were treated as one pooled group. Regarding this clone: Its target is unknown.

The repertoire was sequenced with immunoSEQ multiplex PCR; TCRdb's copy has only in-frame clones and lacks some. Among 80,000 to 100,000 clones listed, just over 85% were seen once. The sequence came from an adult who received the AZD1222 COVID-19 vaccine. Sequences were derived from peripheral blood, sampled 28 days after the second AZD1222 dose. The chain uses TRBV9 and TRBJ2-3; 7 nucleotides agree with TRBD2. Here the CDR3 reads CASSIGGSTDTQYF. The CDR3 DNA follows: TGTGCCAGCAGCATCGGGGGGAGCACAGATACGCAGTATTTT.